The T cell receptor beta chain under discussion was sequenced for a study of T cell repertoires in cytomegalovirus infection. This clonotype has only a few counts. Its target is unknown. V was cut by 3 bases and J by 6 bases, with 10 bases left in between. The CDR3 sequence is 13 residues long. Germline CDR1 reads KGHSH; CDR2 reads LQKENI. TCRdb called the reads again in MiXCR, with one record for every CDR3 protein. The sample includes about 900,000 distinct CDR3 sequences, around 31% seen only once; the top ten take 11% to 15%. The source of this sequence is a human donor in good health (CMV status not recorded). Some clones in this sample may be carry-over from other donors' samples. The sequenced sample was cultured CD8+ T cells from PBMCs, obtained from culture after CMV antigen stimulation. The V gene is TRBV18, the J gene TRBJ2-3; perhaps TRBD1 as D (5 bases). CDR3 sequence reads: CASSPIDSDTQYF. As DNA, the CDR3 is TGTGCCAGCTCACCGATCGACAGTGATACGCAGTATTTT.